These T cell receptor beta chains were read from a single sample in a study of blood T cells in healthy people across ages. TCRdb reanalysed the 5' RACE reads using MiXCR and keeps one entry per CDR3 protein. This table holds around 650,000 distinct CDR3 sequences, about 32% found once. The sequencing sample was made of blood. The receptors come from a woman at least 80 years old in good health. CDR3s include the opening cysteine and the closing phenylalanine or tryptophan. Each record gives: V gene, D gene, J gene, clone size, CDR3 DNA, CDR3 protein. The D gene is left open where the match is weak. Part of the rows lack a size; the others show once, few, many or a class for expanded clones.

v_call: TRBV5-6; d_call: -; j_call: TRBJ2-3; clone_size: many; cdr3_nt: TGTGCCAGCAGCTTGGTAGGGGCAGGTACCACAGATACGCAGTATTTT; cdr3_aa: CASSLVGAGTTDTQYF
v_call: TRBV3-1; d_call: -; j_call: TRBJ2-1; clone_size: many; cdr3_nt: TGTGCCAGCAGCCAAGCCGCCGACAATGAGCAGTTCTTC; cdr3_aa: CASSQAADNEQFF
v_call: TRBV24-1; d_call: TRBD2; j_call: TRBJ2-3; clone_size: many; cdr3_nt: TGTGCCACCAGTGATGCTAGCGGGGGGGCCGTCACAGATACGCAGTATTTT; cdr3_aa: CATSDASGGAVTDTQYF
v_call: TRBV27; d_call: -; j_call: TRBJ1-6; clone_size: many; cdr3_nt: TGTGCCAGCACCTTATTCGCTCTCAGGGATTCCTATAATTCACCCCTCCACTTT; cdr3_aa: CASTLFALRDSYNSPLHF
v_call: TRBV28; d_call: -; j_call: TRBJ1-4; clone_size: -; cdr3_nt: TGTGCCAGCAGTAGCTTTAGAACTAATGAAAAACTGTTTTTT; cdr3_aa: CASSSFRTNEKLFF
v_call: TRBV27; d_call: -; j_call: TRBJ1-6; clone_size: -; cdr3_nt: TGTGCCAGCAGTAGTAGGAGGGAATCACCCCTCCACTTT; cdr3_aa: CASSSRRESPLHF
v_call: TRBV6-5; d_call: -; j_call: TRBJ1-1; clone_size: few; cdr3_nt: TGTGCCAGCAGTTACTCTAAGGGGCTGGGCACTGAAGCTTTCTTT; cdr3_aa: CASSYSKGLGTEAFF
v_call: TRBV5-1; d_call: -; j_call: TRBJ2-1; clone_size: -; cdr3_nt: TGCGCCAGCAGCTTGGTACCAGGGGATGAGCAGTTCTTC; cdr3_aa: CASSLVPGDEQFF
v_call: TRBV10-3; d_call: -; j_call: TRBJ2-5; clone_size: many; cdr3_nt: TGTGCCATCAGTGAGGGGGGGGCCCATAGAGAGACCCAGTACTTC; cdr3_aa: CAISEGGAHRETQYF
v_call: TRBV19; d_call: -; j_call: TRBJ1-5; clone_size: -; cdr3_nt: TGTGCCAGTAGTATTGGAAGAAGAGGCCGGAACCTGGCTCAGCCCCAGCATTTT; cdr3_aa: CASSIGRRGRNLAQPQHF
v_call: TRBV30; d_call: -; j_call: TRBJ1-2; clone_size: few; cdr3_nt: TGTGCCTGGAGTGACAGGCCTGACCGAAGTGGCTACACCTTC; cdr3_aa: CAWSDRPDRSGYTF
v_call: TRBV7-2; d_call: TRBD2; j_call: TRBJ2-1; clone_size: many; cdr3_nt: TGTGCCAGCAGCCGGCGGACTAGCGGGGGGGGAGAGCAGTTCTTC; cdr3_aa: CASSRRTSGGGEQFF
v_call: TRBV3-1; d_call: -; j_call: TRBJ2-7; clone_size: -; cdr3_nt: TGTGCCAGCAGCCAAAACTCACCCCACATTATACGGCCCGGGGACGAGCAGTACTTC; cdr3_aa: CASSQNSPHIIRPGDEQYF
v_call: TRBV20-1; d_call: -; j_call: TRBJ1-3; clone_size: -; cdr3_nt: TGCAGCGTGCATGGAGTAAACACCATATATTTT; cdr3_aa: CSVHGVNTIYF
v_call: TRBV7-2; d_call: TRBD1; j_call: TRBJ2-7; clone_size: -; cdr3_nt: TGTGCCAGCAGCCAAGACAGGGGTCATTCCTACGAGCAGTACTTC; cdr3_aa: CASSQDRGHSYEQYF
v_call: TRBV18; d_call: TRBD2; j_call: TRBJ2-1; clone_size: -; cdr3_nt: TGTGCCAGCTCACCCCCCTTGAGGCCTAGCGGGGGCCCTAGCTCCTACAATGAGCAGTTCTTC; cdr3_aa: CASSPPLRPSGGPSSYNEQFF
v_call: TRBV5-1; d_call: TRBD2; j_call: TRBJ2-7; clone_size: -; cdr3_nt: TGCGCCAGCAGCTCCGGACTAGCGGGATTATACAATGAGCAGTACTTC; cdr3_aa: CASSSGLAGLYNEQYF
v_call: TRBV11-2; d_call: TRBD1; j_call: TRBJ2-7; clone_size: many; cdr3_nt: TGTGCCAGCAGCTCAAACAGGGGAAGCTCCTACGAGCAGTACTTC; cdr3_aa: CASSSNRGSSYEQYF
v_call: TRBV5-1; d_call: TRBD1; j_call: TRBJ1-2; clone_size: many; cdr3_nt: TGCGCCAGCAGCTCACAGGGGTATGGCTACACCTTC; cdr3_aa: CASSSQGYGYTF
v_call: TRBV20-1; d_call: -; j_call: TRBJ2-3; clone_size: few; cdr3_nt: TGCAGTGCTGATTGGTGGGATACGCAGTATTTT; cdr3_aa: CSADWWDTQYF
v_call: TRBV6-1; d_call: -; j_call: TRBJ2-7; clone_size: few; cdr3_nt: TGTGCCAGCAGTGAGGGGGCTGAGCCCCAGTACTTC; cdr3_aa: CASSEGAEPQYF
v_call: TRBV6-2/TRBV6-3; d_call: TRBD1; j_call: TRBJ2-3; clone_size: -; cdr3_nt: TGTGCCAGCACCGGGACAGGGGGTTCAGATACGCAGTATTTT; cdr3_aa: CASTGTGGSDTQYF
v_call: TRBV5-1; d_call: -; j_call: TRBJ2-3; clone_size: -; cdr3_nt: TGCGCCAGCAGCTTGCCAAGGACAGATACGCAGTATTTT; cdr3_aa: CASSLPRTDTQYF
v_call: TRBV29-1; d_call: TRBD1; j_call: TRBJ2-7; clone_size: many; cdr3_nt: TGCAGCGTGGGGGGACAGGGGGCTTCCTACGAGCAGTACTTC; cdr3_aa: CSVGGQGASYEQYF
v_call: TRBV3-1; d_call: TRBD1; j_call: TRBJ1-2; clone_size: many; cdr3_nt: TGTGCCAGCAGCCCGAGGGACAGCTATGGCTACACCTTC; cdr3_aa: CASSPRDSYGYTF
v_call: TRBV15; d_call: -; j_call: TRBJ2-6; clone_size: many; cdr3_nt: TGTGCCACCAGCAGACCACTGAAGGCGTTTAATAGCTCTGGGGCCAACGTCCTGACTTTC; cdr3_aa: CATSRPLKAFNSSGANVLTF
v_call: TRBV7-3; d_call: -; j_call: TRBJ2-3; clone_size: many; cdr3_nt: TGTGCCAGCAGCCCCTCCCGGACAGGCACAGATACGCAGTATTTT; cdr3_aa: CASSPSRTGTDTQYF
v_call: TRBV5-1; d_call: -; j_call: TRBJ2-2; clone_size: -; cdr3_nt: TGCGCCAGCAAGTTACTGACAGGCTCCGGGGAGCTGTTTTTT; cdr3_aa: CASKLLTGSGELFF
v_call: TRBV7-2; d_call: -; j_call: TRBJ2-7; clone_size: many; cdr3_nt: TGTGCCAGCAGCTTCGGGGGCGAGCAGTACTTC; cdr3_aa: CASSFGGEQYF
v_call: TRBV5-1; d_call: -; j_call: TRBJ1-2; clone_size: many; cdr3_nt: TGCGCCAGCAGCGGCTTCCAGGGGATAAACTATGGCTACACCTTC; cdr3_aa: CASSGFQGINYGYTF
v_call: TRBV20-1; d_call: -; j_call: TRBJ2-2; clone_size: few; cdr3_nt: TGCAGTGCTAGTCAGCGGAGCCACACCGGGGAGCTGTTTTTT; cdr3_aa: CSASQRSHTGELFF
v_call: TRBV5-1; d_call: TRBD1; j_call: TRBJ1-2; clone_size: many; cdr3_nt: TGCGCCAGCAGCATCGGACAGGGGGATTTAGGCTACACCTTC; cdr3_aa: CASSIGQGDLGYTF
v_call: TRBV7-3; d_call: TRBD1; j_call: TRBJ1-6; clone_size: many; cdr3_nt: TGTGCCAGCAGCCCCGGGACAGGGGTTAATTCACCCCTCCACTTT; cdr3_aa: CASSPGTGVNSPLHF
v_call: TRBV6-1; d_call: -; j_call: TRBJ1-6; clone_size: -; cdr3_nt: TGTGCCAGCAGTTCGGACACCGAGTGGGATTCACCCCTCCACTTT; cdr3_aa: CASSSDTEWDSPLHF
v_call: TRBV11-2; d_call: TRBD2; j_call: TRBJ2-5; clone_size: -; cdr3_nt: TGTGCCAGCAGCAATAGGCCGGGGGGGTTAGAGACCCAGTACTTC; cdr3_aa: CASSNRPGGLETQYF
v_call: TRBV14; d_call: -; j_call: TRBJ2-1; clone_size: once; cdr3_nt: TGTGCCAGCGGCCAAGTAACAGTCCCCAATGAGCAGTTCTTC; cdr3_aa: CASGQVTVPNEQFF
v_call: TRBV5-1; d_call: TRBD2; j_call: TRBJ2-1; clone_size: many; cdr3_nt: TGCGCCAGCAGCTTTTCTAGCGGGGCCTACAATGAGCAGTTCTTC; cdr3_aa: CASSFSSGAYNEQFF
v_call: TRBV6-5; d_call: TRBD2; j_call: TRBJ2-1; clone_size: many; cdr3_nt: TGTGCCAGCACCGGGAGAAGCGGGGGTGAGCAGTTCTTC; cdr3_aa: CASTGRSGGEQFF
v_call: TRBV11-3; d_call: TRBD2; j_call: TRBJ2-1; clone_size: once; cdr3_nt: TGTGCCAGCAGCCGAACTAGCGGGTTATACAATGAGCAGTTCTTC; cdr3_aa: CASSRTSGLYNEQFF
v_call: TRBV30; d_call: -; j_call: TRBJ2-6; clone_size: -; cdr3_nt: TGTGCCTCCAACACCCGGAGAGCCAACGTCCTGACTTTC; cdr3_aa: CASNTRRANVLTF
v_call: TRBV7-9; d_call: TRBD1; j_call: TRBJ2-7; clone_size: -; cdr3_nt: TGTGCCAGCAGCTACCACAGGGGGCAGTACGAGCAGTACTTC; cdr3_aa: CASSYHRGQYEQYF
v_call: TRBV30; d_call: TRBD2; j_call: TRBJ2-5; clone_size: -; cdr3_nt: TGTGTCTGGAGCCAGCGGGGGGCAAAAGAGACCCAGTACTTC; cdr3_aa: CVWSQRGAKETQYF
v_call: TRBV5-1; d_call: -; j_call: TRBJ1-1; clone_size: -; cdr3_nt: TGCGCCAGCAGCTTGGGGAGGGGATCGAACACTGAAGCTTTCTTT; cdr3_aa: CASSLGRGSNTEAFF
v_call: TRBV29-1; d_call: -; j_call: TRBJ2-7; clone_size: many; cdr3_nt: TGCAGCGTCACGAAAGGGGCAAAGCCCCCCGGATCCAAGGCCTTTACCTACGAGCAGTACTTC; cdr3_aa: CSVTKGAKPPGSKAFTYEQYF
v_call: TRBV7-3; d_call: -; j_call: TRBJ2-3; clone_size: many; cdr3_nt: TGTGCCAGCAGCTTAATGGGTGGTACGCAGTATTTT; cdr3_aa: CASSLMGGTQYF
v_call: TRBV7-2; d_call: -; j_call: TRBJ2-7; clone_size: -; cdr3_nt: TGTGCCAGCAGCTTAGGGGGGAAGCGGACCCGCTCCTACGAGCAGTACTTC; cdr3_aa: CASSLGGKRTRSYEQYF
v_call: TRBV28; d_call: -; j_call: TRBJ1-2; clone_size: -; cdr3_nt: TGTGCCAGCAGTTTTATCGGGCGCGGCTACACCTTC; cdr3_aa: CASSFIGRGYTF
v_call: TRBV4-1; d_call: TRBD2; j_call: TRBJ2-2; clone_size: few; cdr3_nt: TGCGCCAGCAGCCAAGAACTAGCGGGGGGGCTTGACACCGGGGAGCTGTTTTTT; cdr3_aa: CASSQELAGGLDTGELFF
v_call: TRBV3-1; d_call: TRBD1; j_call: TRBJ1-4; clone_size: many; cdr3_nt: TGTGCCAGCAGCCTTGGGACAGCAACTAATGAAAAACTGTTTTTT; cdr3_aa: CASSLGTATNEKLFF
v_call: TRBV21-1; d_call: -; j_call: TRBJ2-5; clone_size: many; cdr3_nt: TGTGCCACCGACCGGGCCGAGGAGACCCAGTACTTC; cdr3_aa: CATDRAEETQYF
v_call: TRBV5-8; d_call: -; j_call: TRBJ2-3; clone_size: once; cdr3_nt: TGTGCCAGCAGCTTGGAAGGCAGGGGCTGGGGCACAGATATGCAGTATTTT; cdr3_aa: CASSLEGRGWGTDMQYF